This T cell receptor beta chain derives from a study of T cells after yellow fever vaccination (dated by TCRdb to about 2019). Looking at the study overall: The SMART-Seq v4 Ultra Low Input RNA kit was used to prepare libraries from fractions with low cell numbers. To follow T-cell clones before and after both primary and booster YFV17D yellow fever vaccination, bulk TCR alpha and beta repertoires underwent longitudinal sequencing. Two healthy male donors, one aged 18 to 30 and one aged 30 to 40 years, made up the cohort. Blood was collected at multiple timepoints before and after primary and secondary immunization, and bulk PBMC replicates and cell subsets were isolated.

Broad study findings and their caveats: A small share of clonotypes was detected in both CD4 and CD8 compartments, with the overlap likely arising from convergent recombination. Most clones expanded after primary vaccination (almost 97% of CD4 and roughly 88% of CD8) were re-detected after the booster, suggesting that broad memory maintenance occurred. The secondary T-cell response was found to be weaker but faster than the primary response, with a peak reached on day 5 rather than on day 15. Only a couple of donors were included in the study, so the extent to which the findings can be generalized is limited. Because abundant contaminating clonotypes from the bulk population could be contained in FACS-sorted repertoires, computational filtering was required.

This clonotype was seen only a few times. No cognate antigen has been identified for it. Nothing much larger sits one base from this clone, and base qualities are not available. The intended sense of this specimen's treatment or condition label: live attenuated yellow fever vaccine strain. At every blood-draw timepoint, two biological replicates of bulk PBMCs were collected. A standard Ficoll-Paque protocol was used to isolate PBMCs from peripheral blood. TriZol was used to extract RNA from bulk PBMCs, CD4 and CD8 fractions, and dextramer-positive and dextramer-negative fractions. TCR cDNA was made using 5'RACE template switching, a step that added a universal primer site and unique molecular identifiers. Priming for cDNA synthesis came from both the TCR alpha and TCR beta constant segments. Libraries were amplified in two PCR steps, with sample barcodes and sequencing adapters added in the second step. Sequencing of libraries was done on Illumina HiSeq 2500 (2x100 bp) or NovaSeq (2x150 bp). Processing in the source paper ran as follows. MIGEC was used to demultiplex reads and collapse the reads into UMI consensus sequences, and MiXCR was used for V(D)J alignment. Vaccine-responding clonotypes were identified with edgeR using replicate PBMC samples, with FDR below 0.01 and a log2 fold change above 5 up to day 15 being required. CD4 or CD8 identity was assigned to each bulk clonotype according to whether the clonotype was present at higher abundance in the sequenced CD4 repertoire or the sequenced CD8 repertoire. TCRdb handled the public reads itself, with Q25 trimming in fastp and clone calling in MiXCR, and kept productive beta chains. Each entry is one CDR3 protein sequence, shown with its most common DNA and genes. TCRdb, rather than the study authors, made the V and J calls. This sample lists 300,000 or so distinct CDR3 sequences; 8.1% were detected once. The ten top clones hold 15% to 20% of the sample.

Sequences SGHRS (CDR1) and YFSETQ (CDR2) are obtained from the germline V gene. From the cysteine up to the phenylalanine, the CDR3 has a length of 15 residues. Kept here is only the CDR3 DNA, which spans 45 bases and is read in frame from base 1. V is trimmed back by 3 bases and J by 4 bases, and the junction contains 7 bases that no gene match accounts for. The TCR sequence derives from a man aged 18 to 30 who received the YFV17D yellow fever vaccine. Recombination linked TRBV5-1 to TRBJ2-5, with 9 bases matching TRBD2. Specimen: PBMCs, collected roughly 46 days after the first yellow fever vaccination. The sequence in DNA is TGCGCCAGCAGCTCGCGGGGGGGCCTAATAGAGACCCAGTACTTC. Its protein reads: CASSSRGGLIETQYF.